The TCR beta chain described here comes from a study of T-cell reconstitution after alpha-beta-depleted transplantation in children. This clonotype was seen repeatedly, ten times or more. This CDR3 spans 13 amino acids. From germline, CDR1 is MNHEY and CDR2 SVGEGT. Trimming removed 7 bases from V and 7 bases from J, with 14 bases in between. Molecular barcoding with unique molecular identifiers was used for the TCRbeta library. One entry per CDR3 protein results from TCRdb running MiXCR on the PCR reads. The sample lists 440,000 or so distinct CDR3 sequences, 11% occurring once. This TCR was recovered from a human donor who donated a stem cell graft to a child with acute myeloid leukemia. The chain recombines TRBV6-2 or TRBV6-3 with TRBJ1-5; possible D gene TRBD1, 5 bases. Sequenced here: PBMCs from the stem cell graft donor, sampled from the stem cell graft. CDR3 coding DNA: TGTGCCAGCACGAGGGGAGGGAACCAGCCCCAGCATTTT. This codes for CASTRGGNQPQHF.